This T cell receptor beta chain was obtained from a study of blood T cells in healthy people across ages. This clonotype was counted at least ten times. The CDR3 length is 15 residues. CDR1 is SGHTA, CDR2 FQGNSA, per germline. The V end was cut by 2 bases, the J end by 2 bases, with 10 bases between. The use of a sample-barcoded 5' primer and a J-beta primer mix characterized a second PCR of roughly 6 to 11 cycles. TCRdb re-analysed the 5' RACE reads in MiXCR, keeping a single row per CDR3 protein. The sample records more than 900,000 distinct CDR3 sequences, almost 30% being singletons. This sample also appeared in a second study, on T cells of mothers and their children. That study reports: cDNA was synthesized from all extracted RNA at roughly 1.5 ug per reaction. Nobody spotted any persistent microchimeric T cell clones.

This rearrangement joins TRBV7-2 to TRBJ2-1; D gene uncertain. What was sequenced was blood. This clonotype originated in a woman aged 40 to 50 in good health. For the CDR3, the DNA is TGTGCCAGCAGCTTAAATGCCCGAACCTACAATGAGCAGTTCTTC. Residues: CASSLNARTYNEQFF. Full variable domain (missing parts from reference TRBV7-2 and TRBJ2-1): GAGVSQSPSNKVTEKGKDVELRCDPISGHTALYWYRQSLGQGLEFLIYFQGNSAPDKSGLPSDRFSAERTGGSVSTLTIQRTQQEDSAVYLCASSLNARTYNEQFFGPGTRLTVL.